Presented here are 27 T cell receptor beta chains from one specimen sequenced in a study of T cell clones after liver transplantation. Method: immunoSEQ multiplex PCR; TCRdb's copy keeps in-frame clones and lacks some. The sample carries approximately 55,000 clones, roughly two thirds recorded once. The material was CD4+ T cells from blood, obtained before liver transplant. The receptors here all came from a human donor who received a liver transplant.

A word on this clone: One end of the junction fails to match germline, which may point to a read error. The gene calls are TRBV30 and TRBJ1-5; D gene unclear. The CDR3 is 13 amino acids. CDR1 is GTSNPN and CDR2 is SVGIG in the germline V gene (reference sequence). This CDR3 is CAWSAHSDQPQHF. CDR3 DNA: TGTGCCTGGAGTGCCCATAGCGATCAGCCCCAGCATTTT.

J is TRBJ1-4 and V is TRBV5-1; 9 nucleotides line up with TRBD1. This CDR3 comprises 16 residues. The V gene's germline CDR1 is SGHRS and CDR2 YFSETQ. V lost 0 bases to trimming and J lost 3 bases; unmatched junction nucleotides: 3. In DNA, the CDR3 is TGCGCCAGCAGCTTGGACAGGGGGCCTCCTAATGAAAAACTGTTTTTT. Its protein is CASSLDRGPPNEKLFF.

The chain couples TRBV14 to TRBJ1-2; D may be TRBD1 (6 bases). Trimming took off 6 bases at V and 4 bases at J, with 12 bases between the two ends. CDR1 is SGHDN and CDR2 is FVKESK in the germline V gene. The CDR3 is 13 residues long. CDR3 amino acids: CASSQDSGYGYTF. In DNA form, the CDR3 reads TGTGCCAGCAGTCAGGACAGCGGCTATGGCTACACCTTC.

This sequence joins TRBV18 and TRBJ2-1; weak D call: TRBD2 (5 bases). Germline lookup yields CDR1 KGHSH and CDR2 LQKENI. Between the trimmed V and J ends, which lost 4 bases and 10 bases, there was a span of 14 bases. The length of the CDR3 is 13 residues. This CDR3 is CASSLSQEEEQFF. CDR3 bases: TGTGCCAGCTCACTCTCTCAGGAGGAAGAGCAGTTCTTC.

The CDR3 DNA sequence: TGTGCCAGCGGTATGGAGGACCGAATATGGGAAAAACTGTTTTTT. Amino acids: CASGMEDRIWEKLFF. This rearrangement joins TRBV6-1 to TRBJ1-4, with D unclear. Germline V CDR1 and CDR2: MNHNS, SASEGT. V was cut by 8 bases and J by 8 bases, with 21 bases left in between. CDR3 length: 15 residues.

This chain joins TRBV30 and TRBJ2-3, with TRBD2 matching 14 bases. This CDR3 has 16 residues. The ends lost 3 bases at V and 5 bases at J; junction bases unmatched: 7. Germline-derived CDR1 and CDR2 are GTSNPN and SVGIG (reference sequence). The CDR3 protein is CAWSGGLAGGRDTQYF. The CDR3 DNA reads TGTGCCTGGAGCGGTGGACTAGCGGGGGGAAGAGATACGCAGTATTTT.

V usage is TRBV6-1 and J usage is TRBJ2-3; maybe TRBD2 (5 bases). V was cut by 3 bases and J by 0 bases, with 13 bases left in between. The CDR3 runs 16 residues. CDR1 and CDR2 from the germline V gene are MNHNS and SASEGT. The CDR3 reads CASSDQRRSSTDTQYF. CDR3 nucleotide sequence: TGTGCCAGCAGTGACCAGCGGCGGTCTAGCACAGATACGCAGTATTTT.

The chain couples TRBV15 to TRBJ1-4; no firm D call. CDR3 length equals 15 residues. The V and J ends lost 0 bases and 5 bases respectively, with 10 bases between them. Looked up from germline, CDR1 is LNHNV and CDR2 is YYDKDF (reference sequence). The CDR3, as DNA: TGTGCCACCAGCAGAGATCGGGAGGAGAATGAAAAACTGTTTTTT. Protein: CATSRDREENEKLFF.

This clone came up a few times. The chain has TRBV30 and TRBJ1-5; 8 nucleotides line up with TRBD1. The CDR3 has 14 residues. Per germline, CDR1 GTSNPN and CDR2 SVGIG (reference sequence). V was clipped by 5 bases and J by 3 bases; unmatched bases: 6. In DNA, the CDR3 is TGTGCCTGGGGCCAGGGGGCGAACAATCAGCCCCAGCATTTT. It specifies CAWGQGANNQPQHF.

The chain is built from TRBV9 and TRBJ1-5; D remains ambiguous. The germline CDR1 and CDR2 sequences are SGDLS and YYNGEE. The CDR3 length is 14 residues. The V end lost 3 bases, the J end lost 4 bases, and 11 bases lay between the germline ends. The CDR3 sequence: CASSAEAENQPQHF. The CDR3 DNA reads as TGTGCCAGCAGCGCTGAGGCAGAGAATCAGCCCCAGCATTTT.

The rearrangement uses TRBV7-2 and TRBJ1-5, with 10 positions matching TRBD1. The V gene end was trimmed by 4 bases and the J gene end by 6 bases; junction bases not matched to a gene: 3. The germline V gene has CDR1 SGHTA and CDR2 FQGNSA. The CDR3 sequence is 14 residues long. The CDR3 coding sequence is TGTGCCAGCAGCTCTCGGACAGGGGGTCAGCCCCAGCATTTT. Its translation: CASSSRTGGQPQHF.

The chain uses TRBV30 and TRBJ1-1; 8 bases are a match to TRBD1. J was trimmed by 1 base and V by 7 bases; bases with no gene match: 2. The CDR3 extends over 12 amino acids. CDR1 GTSNPN and CDR2 SVGIG come from the germline V gene (reference sequence). As DNA, the CDR3 is TGTGCCTTTGACAGGGGGAACACTGAAGCTTTCTTT. As protein: CAFDRGNTEAFF.

This chain links TRBV15 with TRBJ2-3; 8 bases agree with TRBD1. The CDR3 runs 16 residues. The germline V gene encodes CDR1 LNHNV and CDR2 YYDKDF (reference sequence). J lost 8 bases, V lost 0 bases, and 10 bases had no gene match. The CDR3 sequence: CATSRDADREGVTQYF. CDR3 sequence (DNA): TGTGCCACCAGCAGAGACGCGGACAGGGAAGGGGTTACGCAGTATTTT. The entire variable domain, with the rest obtained from reference TRBV15 and TRBJ2-3, is as follows: DAMVIQNPRYQVTQFGKPVTLSCSQTLNHNVMYWYQQKSSQAPKLLFHYYDKDFNNEADTPDNFQSRRPNTSFCFLDIRSPGLGDTAMYLCATSRDADREGVTQYFGPGTRLTVL.

The rearrangement joins TRBV5-1 to TRBJ2-5, with TRBD1 matching over 9 bases. The CDR3 has 15 residues. Unmatched junction bases numbered 11, after V lost 7 bases and J lost 4 bases. CDR1 is SGHRS, CDR2 YFSETQ, per germline. The CDR3 nucleotides read TGCGCCAGCCGTGCCGGGACAGGGTCTTCAGAGACCCAGTACTTC. Protein: CASRAGTGSSETQYF. Filled out from reference TRBV5-1 and TRBJ2-5, the complete variable domain reads KAGVTQTPRYLIKTRGQQVTLSCSPISGHRSVSWYQQTPGQGLQFLFEYFSETQRNKGNFPGRFSGRQFSNSRSEMNVSTLELGDSALYLCASRAGTGSSETQYFGPGTRLLVL.

The DNA of the CDR3 is TGTGCCAGCAGTGAGGAGGGGCCCCAGCATTTT. It encodes CASSEEGPQHF. This sequence joins TRBV2 and TRBJ1-5; D is unresolved. This CDR3 has 11 residues. Germline V gene lookup returns CDR1 SNHLY and CDR2 FYNNEI. Trimming removed 3 bases from V and 9 bases from J, with 6 bases in between.

The chain has TRBV6-1 and TRBJ2-7, with 8 bases aligning to TRBD1. The CDR3 consists of 14 residues. V lost 7 bases, J lost 5 bases, and 10 bases stayed unmatched. Per germline, CDR1 MNHNS and CDR2 SASEGT. The chain's CDR3 is CASTLRTTGDEQYF. The CDR3 nucleotides read TGTGCCAGCACCCTACGGACGACAGGGGACGAGCAGTACTTC.

The J gene is TRBJ2-1, the V gene TRBV7-2; 10 bases agree with TRBD2. The CDR3 length is 15 residues. The germline CDR1 and CDR2 sequences are SGHTA and FQGNSA. V lost 6 bases, J lost 5 bases, and 7 bases stayed unmatched. CDR3 sequence: CASRPSGGAHNEQFF. In nucleotides, the CDR3 is TGTGCCAGCAGACCAAGCGGGGGGGCCCACAATGAGCAGTTCTTC.

The rearrangement joins TRBV5-6 to TRBJ1-2, with D unresolved. The V end lost 5 bases, the J end lost 1 base, and 18 bases lay between the germline ends. Germline V gene lookup returns CDR1 SGHDT and CDR2 YYEEEE. The CDR3 runs 16 residues. CDR3 protein: CASSLTLGLGNYGYTF. The CDR3 coding sequence is TGTGCCAGCAGTCTAACTCTAGGCTTGGGTAACTATGGCTACACCTTC.

J is TRBJ1-4 and V is TRBV6-1; 10 nucleotides align to TRBD1. After removal of 3 bases from V and 8 bases from J, the junction contained 12 bases not matched to a gene. Germline CDR1 and CDR2: MNHNS and SASEGT. CDR3 length: 17 amino acids. The CDR3 reads CASSDTPSGTGDEKLFF. CDR3 nucleotides: TGTGCCAGCAGTGATACTCCTTCCGGGACAGGGGACGAAAAACTGTTTTTT.

The chain is built from TRBV27 and TRBJ2-1, with 11 nucleotides matching TRBD2. Germline assignment: CDR1 MNHEY and CDR2 SMNVEV (reference sequence). The CDR3 extends over 15 amino acids. V trimming: 3 bases; J trimming: 9 bases; junction bases outside the gene matches: 7. The CDR3 sequence: CASSLRSGGAGEQFF. The CDR3 DNA reads as TGTGCCAGCAGTTTGCGTAGCGGGGGGGCAGGTGAGCAGTTCTTC.

This clone was detected ten times or more. The rearrangement joins TRBV25-1 to TRBJ1-1; D is uncertain. Germline loops: CDR1 MGHDK, CDR2 SYGVNS. The CDR3 consists of 13 residues. The V and J ends lost 5 bases and 4 bases respectively, with 11 bases between them. As DNA, the CDR3 is TGTGCCAGCAGTAGGGAGGTTCTCACTGAAGCTTTCTTT. Protein product: CASSREVLTEAFF.

The chain joins TRBV27 to TRBJ2-7; 10 nucleotides match TRBD1. CDR1 and CDR2 from the germline V gene are MNHEY and SMNVEV (reference sequence). The V and J ends lost 2 bases and 7 bases, in that order; junction bases with no gene match: 8. The CDR3 spans 15 residues. The CDR3 DNA is TGTGCCAGCAGTTTAACAAGACAGGGGGCAGGAGAGCAGTACTTC. Its protein is CASSLTRQGAGEQYF.

The chain employs TRBV7-2 and TRBJ2-7; no clear D. Germline CDR1 and CDR2: SGHTA and FQGNSA. This CDR3 has 13 residues. Between the trimmed V and J ends, which lost 5 bases and 6 bases, there was a span of 14 bases. CDR3 in DNA: TGTGCCAGCAGCCGAGACCCGGGTCCCGAGCAGTACTTC. This encodes CASSRDPGPEQYF.

The chain uses TRBV6-1 and TRBJ1-5, with D tentatively TRBD1 (5 bases). Germline CDR1 reads MNHNS; CDR2 reads SASEGT. V was cut by 4 bases and J by 3 bases, with 13 bases left in between. There are 15 residues in the CDR3. The DNA for the CDR3 is TGTGCCAGCAGTGGACAGTTCGCTCTCAATCAGCCCCAGCATTTT. Its translation is CASSGQFALNQPQHF.

This chain links TRBV5-1 with TRBJ2-5; 8 bases line up with TRBD1. The V gene end was trimmed by 0 bases and the J gene end by 5 bases; junction bases not matched to a gene: 3. The length of the CDR3 is 14 residues. Per germline, CDR1 SGHRS and CDR2 YFSETQ. The CDR3 is CASSLGTGLETQYF. The DNA of the CDR3 is TGCGCCAGCAGCTTGGGGACAGGGTTGGAGACCCAGTACTTC.

This clone was observed once. The genes are TRBV4-2 and TRBJ2-3; D may be TRBD2 (6 bases). CDR3 size: 16 residues. Between the trimmed V and J ends, which lost 4 bases and 1 base, there was a span of 15 bases. Germline CDR1 and CDR2: LGHNA and YNFKEQ. CDR3 sequence (DNA): TGTGCCAGCAGCCCTACCACTAGCAGGGGCACAGATACGCAGTATTTT. It is translated as CASSPTTSRGTDTQYF.

The chain uses TRBV30 and TRBJ2-2; D is perhaps TRBD2 (6 bases). The V gene lost 0 bases and the J gene lost 6 bases, with 8 bases spanning the gap. Germline V gene sequence: CDR1 GTSNPN, CDR2 SVGIG (reference sequence). The CDR3 contains 13 residues. The CDR3 DNA sequence: TGTGCCTGGAGTGTACGCGGGGCCGGGGAGCTGTTTTTT. Its translation is CAWSVRGAGELFF.